This TCR beta chain originates from a study of patients and donors after allogeneic stem cell transplantation. One entry per CDR3 protein, called by TCRdb with MiXCR from the RT-PCR reads. The sample includes about 960,000 distinct CDR3 sequences, about a sixth of them seen just once. The sample holds a few counts of this clonotype. CDR3 length equals 17 residues. After removal of 3 bases from V and 9 bases from J, the junction contained 13 bases not matched to a gene. The germline V gene encodes CDR1 KGHDR and CDR2 SFDVKD. The clonotype originates from a human donor who was either an allogeneic HSCT recipient or a stem cell or donor lymphocyte infusion donor (not recorded which). It is not recorded whose cells these are; they may come from a transplant donor. Source material: blood, either unsorted or a sorted T cell fraction (not recorded which). The J gene is TRBJ2-1, the V gene TRBV24-1; 10 positions agree with TRBD2. The CDR3 is CATSDPLSGLASGEQFF. The CDR3 DNA reads as TGTGCCACCAGTGATCCGCTATCGGGACTAGCGAGCGGTGAGCAGTTCTTC.